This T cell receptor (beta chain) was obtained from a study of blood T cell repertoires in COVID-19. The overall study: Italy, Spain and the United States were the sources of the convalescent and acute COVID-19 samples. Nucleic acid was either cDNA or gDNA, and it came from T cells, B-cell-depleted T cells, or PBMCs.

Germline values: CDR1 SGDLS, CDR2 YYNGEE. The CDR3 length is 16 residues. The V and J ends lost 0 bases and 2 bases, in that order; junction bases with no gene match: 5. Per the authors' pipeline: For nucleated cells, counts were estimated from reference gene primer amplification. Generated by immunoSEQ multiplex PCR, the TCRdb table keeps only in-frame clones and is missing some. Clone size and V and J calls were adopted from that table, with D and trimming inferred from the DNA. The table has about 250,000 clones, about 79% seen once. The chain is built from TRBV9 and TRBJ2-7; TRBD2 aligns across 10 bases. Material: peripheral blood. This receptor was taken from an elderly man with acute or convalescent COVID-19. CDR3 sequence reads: CASSVGILAGTYEQYF. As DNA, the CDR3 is TGTGCCAGCAGCGTAGGAATACTAGCGGGGACCTACGAGCAGTACTTC.